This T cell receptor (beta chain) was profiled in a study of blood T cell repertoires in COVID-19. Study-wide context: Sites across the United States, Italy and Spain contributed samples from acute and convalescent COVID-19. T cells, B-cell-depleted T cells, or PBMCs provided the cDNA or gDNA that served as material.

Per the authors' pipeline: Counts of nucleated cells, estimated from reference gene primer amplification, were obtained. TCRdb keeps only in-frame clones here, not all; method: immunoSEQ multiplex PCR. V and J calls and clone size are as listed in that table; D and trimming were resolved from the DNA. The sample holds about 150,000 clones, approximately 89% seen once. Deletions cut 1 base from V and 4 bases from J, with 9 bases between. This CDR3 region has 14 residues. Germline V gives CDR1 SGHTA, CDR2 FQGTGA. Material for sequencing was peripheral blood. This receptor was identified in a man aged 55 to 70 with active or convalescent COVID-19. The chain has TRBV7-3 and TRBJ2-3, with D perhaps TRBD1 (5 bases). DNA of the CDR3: TGTGCCAGCAGCTTAAGGCAGGGTGCAGATACGCAGTATTTT. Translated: CASSLRQGADTQYF.